These T cell receptor beta chains were read from a single sample in a study of tumor and adjacent non-tumor tissue in lung cancer. TCRdb reanalysed the multiplex PCR reads using MiXCR and keeps one entry per CDR3 protein. The data contain 200,000 to 250,000 distinct CDR3 sequences, 60% to 85% of them seen just once; the ten biggest clones take up under 30%. The sample consisted of lung tumor tissue. These TCRs come from a man in his fifties or sixties with non-small cell lung cancer. Both conserved end residues are part of each CDR3. A D gene is named only where the DNA matches it firmly. Size values are once, few and many counts, or a class for expanded clones, and some rows have none.

>-|TRBJ2-7|-|TRBV7-9
TGTGCCAGCAGCTTAGGCAGGACGACCTACGAGCAGTACTTC
CASSLGRTTYEQYF
>-|TRBJ2-5|TRBD2|TRBV20-1
TGCAGTGGGATACTAGCGGGAGGGCTAGAGTCCCAGTACTTC
CSGILAGGLESQYF
>-|TRBJ2-1|TRBD2|TRBV20-1
TGCAGTGCTAGAAATAGCGGGAGGGCCGAAAGCTCCTACAATGAGCAGCTCTTC
CSARNSGRAESSYNEQLF
>-|TRBJ2-1|TRBD2|TRBV5-1
TGCGCCAGCAGCTTGGCACTAGCGGATTCCTACAATGAGCAGTTCTTC
CASSLALADSYNEQFF
>-|TRBJ1-6|-|TRBV11-2
TGTGCCAGCAGCTCCAATGTCGGGACCTGGAATTCACTCCTCCAATTT
CASSSNVGTWNSLLQF
>-|TRBJ1-1|-|TRBV5-6
TGTGTCAGCAGGAACTTCCTTAACAGGGCCCCGAGCACTGAAGCTTTCTTT
CVSRNFLNRAPSTEAFF
>-|TRBJ2-7|-|TRBV6-1
TGTGCCAGCATGTCTTTCTACGAGCAGTACTTC
CASMSFYEQYF
>-|TRBJ2-3|-|TRBV20-1
TGCAGTGCTTCCGGGACCCTTCCAGATACGCAGTATTTT
CSASGTLPDTQYF
>-|TRBJ1-3|-|TRBV6-5
TGTGTCAGCATCCAGGCCAGCTCTGGAAACACCATATATTTT
CVSIQASSGNTIYF
>-|TRBJ1-1|-|TRBV5-6
TGTGCCAGCAGCCTCATGGTCACTAAAGCTTTCTTT
CASSLMVTKAFF
>-|TRBJ1-5|TRBD1|TRBV6-1
TGTGCCAGCAGTACCATTGGGACAGGGGGCAGTCAGCCCCAGCATTTT
CASSTIGTGGSQPQHF
>-|TRBJ2-1|-|TRBV12-3/TRBV12-4
TGTGTCAACAGTTTACTCACTAGCAGGCATGAGCAGTTCTTC
CVNSLLTSRHEQFF
>-|TRBJ1-1|-|TRBV4-3
TGCGCCAGCAGCCAAAACCGTAGTCAGTCCAACACTGAAGCTTTCTTT
CASSQNRSQSNTEAFF
>few|TRBJ1-4|TRBD1|TRBV20-1
TGCAGTGCTAGGTCACAGGGGAGGGAAAAACTGTTTTTT
CSARSQGREKLFF
>-|TRBJ1-5|TRBD1|TRBV7-9
TGTGCCAGCAGCCACCCCGGGGGACAGCAGCATTTT
CASSHPGGQQHF
>-|TRBJ2-7|-|TRBV20-1
TGCAGTGCTAGCGCTCTAGGGGCTGGAGAGCAGTACTTT
CSASALGAGEQYF
>-|TRBJ2-3|-|TRBV6-6
TGTGCCAGCAGTTACTTTCTCACAGATACGCAGTATTTT
CASSYFLTDTQYF
>many|TRBJ1-5|-|TRBV4-2
TGTGCCAGCAGCCAAGACGGGGGCAATCAGCCCCAGCATTTT
CASSQDGGNQPQHF
>few|TRBJ2-3|-|TRBV6-6
TGTGCCAGCTCGACGCGGGCCAGCACAGATACGCAGTATTTT
CASSTRASTDTQYF
>many|TRBJ1-5|-|TRBV20-1
TGCAGTAGCCGGAGGGCGGGACATAGCAATCAGCCCCAGCATTTT
CSSRRAGHSNQPQHF
>-|TRBJ2-2|-|TRBV7-7
TGTGCCAGCAGCCCGCGCATAACTAGTGGGACAAACATCGGGGAGCTGTTTTTT
CASSPRITSGTNIGELFF
>many|TRBJ1-5|TRBD1|TRBV6-5
TGTGCCAGCAGACGGGACAGGGATGGCAATCAGCCCCAGCATTTT
CASRRDRDGNQPQHF
>-|TRBJ2-3|TRBD2|TRBV11-3
TGTGCCGGCGGCTTAAGCCCAGCGGGAGGAGGGCGGGATACGCAGTATTTT
CAGGLSPAGGGRDTQYF
>many|TRBJ2-7|TRBD1|TRBV20-1
TGCAGTGCTTTTCTTCCGGGACAGGGGTTCGAGCAGTACTTC
CSAFLPGQGFEQYF
>few|TRBJ2-7|TRBD2|TRBV12-3/TRBV12-4
TGTGCCAGCAGACCCCCTAGCGGGAGGAGCGAGCAGTACTTC
CASRPPSGRSEQYF
>-|TRBJ2-2|-|TRBV5-4
TGTGCCAGCAGCTTGATGGCGGGGGCCGCCACCGGGGAGCTGTTTTTT
CASSLMAGAATGELFF
>-|TRBJ1-1|-|TRBV11-2
TGTGCCAGCATCTTATCGATACTGAACACTGAAGCTTTCTTT
CASILSILNTEAFF
>-|TRBJ1-2|-|TRBV10-2
TGCGCCAGCAGCCTAGGGCATGGCTACACCTTC
CASSLGHGYTF
>-|TRBJ2-7|TRBD1|TRBV11-1
TGTGCCAGCAGCACCTGGACAGGGTCATACGAGCAGTTCTTT
CASSTWTGSYEQFF
>-|TRBJ2-3|TRBD2|TRBV20-1
TGCAGTGCTGAACTAGCGGGGAAAACAGATACGAAGTATTTT
CSAELAGKTDTKYF
>-|TRBJ1-1|-|TRBV6-5
TGTGCCAGCAGTCGAATACGGACAAGGCGGAACACTGAAGCTTTCTTT
CASSRIRTRRNTEAFF
>medium-sized|TRBJ1-1|TRBD1|TRBV10-1
TGCGCCAGCAGTGAGTCGACAGGGAGGAACACTGAAGCTTTCTTT
CASSESTGRNTEAFF
>-|TRBJ2-3|-|TRBV4-1
TGCGCCAGCAGCCCGGAGTCCCGCCGGGGGCAGTATTTT
CASSPESRRGQYF
>few|TRBJ2-7|TRBD2|TRBV6-1
TGTGCCAGCAGTGCCCTAGCGGGAGCCGCCTACGAGCAGTACTTC
CASSALAGAAYEQYF
>once|TRBJ2-2|-|TRBV11-3
TGTGCCAGCATCAAGCGAGCGAACACCGGGGAGCTGTTTTTT
CASIKRANTGELFF
>-|TRBJ2-3|-|TRBV11-3
TGTGCCAGCAGCTTAGGGGAGCCTACAGATGCGCAGTATTTT
CASSLGEPTDAQYF
>many|TRBJ2-3|-|TRBV20-1
TGCAGTGCAAGGGGGTGGGCGGGGTACACAGATACGCAGTATTTT
CSARGWAGYTDTQYF
>-|TRBJ1-1|-|TRBV19
TGTGCCAGTAGTATCAGTACGATCGCTGAAGCTTTCTTT
CASSISTIAEAFF
>-|TRBJ1-1|TRBD1|TRBV20-1
TGTAGTCCTAGAGATCCGGCCAGGGGGGTCAGGGACACTGAAGCTTTCTTT
CSPRDPARGVRDTEAFF
>few|TRBJ2-1|TRBD1|TRBV20-1
TGCAGTGCTGTCCGACAGGGGAATTACAATGAGCAGTTCTTC
CSAVRQGNYNEQFF
>-|TRBJ1-1|-|TRBV6-1
TGTGTCAGCAACAGGGCGTGGTGGGCTTTCTTT
CVSNRAWWAFF
>-|TRBJ2-5|-|TRBV20-1
TGCAGTGCTAGAAGGGTGGGGGGGCGAGGGCATGAGACCCAGTACTTC
CSARRVGGRGHETQYF
>-|TRBJ2-7|-|TRBV11-2
TGTGCCAGTAGATTTACACCTATTTACGATCAGTACTTC
CASRFTPIYDQYF
>medium-sized|TRBJ1-1|-|TRBV11-2
TGTGCCAGCAGGTTAGGGACCACTGAAGCTTTCTTT
CASRLGTTEAFF
>-|TRBJ1-2|-|TRBV6-5
TGTGCCAACAGTCGTGCCGCGGATAGGGGACGGCTAGGCTACACCTTC
CANSRAADRGRLGYTF
>many|TRBJ1-5|-|TRBV20-1
TGCAGTGCTCTAGAAACTTCCAATCAGCCCCAGCATTTT
CSALETSNQPQHF